These 31 T cell receptor beta chains share one sample of origin, sequenced in a study of metastatic and nonmetastatic thyroid tumors. TCRdb re-clonotyped the PCR reads through MiXCR. In the table there are tens of thousands of clones, approximately 20% of which are singletons. Prior to thyroid surgery, none of the patients had received any treatment. Sequencing was carried out using adjacent normal tissue. The receptors were sampled from a female donor with papillary thyroid cancer or a benign thyroid nodule (not recorded which). Some clones in this sample may be carry-over from other donors' samples.

The sample holds many counts of this clone. The chain joins TRBV4-2 to TRBJ2-1; 9 bases map to TRBD2. The CDR3 has 16 amino acids. The V gene's germline CDR1 is LGHNA and CDR2 YNFKEQ. V lost 1 base to trimming and J lost 9 bases; unmatched junction nucleotides: 10. The CDR3 bases are TGTGCCAGCAGCCAAGGTCGCGGGAGGGCCCAGAGTGAGCAGTTCTTC. It encodes CASSQGRGRAQSEQFF.

This clone was observed many times. The chain combines TRBV6-1 with TRBJ1-4; tentatively, D is TRBD1 (6 bases). The CDR3 spans 17 residues. The V and J ends lost 0 bases and 8 bases respectively, with 19 bases between them. Per germline, CDR1 MNHNS and CDR2 SASEGT. CDR3 nucleotide sequence: TGTGCCAGCAGTGAAGCGGTGGGGGGGACATGGGCCGAAAAACTGTTTTTT. Encoded protein: CASSEAVGGTWAEKLFF.

For the CDR3, the DNA is TGCAGTGCTAGTCCCCCATCTAGGTTGGGCTACACCTTC. This codes for CSASPPSRLGYTF. The chain is built from TRBV20-1 and TRBJ1-2; D uncertain. CDR1 and CDR2 (germline): DFQATT, SNEGSKA (reference sequence). The CDR3 length is 13 residues. V was cut by 3 bases and J by 8 bases, with 16 bases left in between.

This sequence joins TRBV6-1 and TRBJ2-7; no clear D gene. Germline values: CDR1 MNHNS, CDR2 SASEGT. This CDR3 is built from 14 residues. Trimming stripped 6 bases from V and 4 bases from J, with 16 bases between. CDR3 in DNA: TGTGCCAGCAGCCTACGCCCGTCCGGGTACGAGCAGTACTTC. The encoded protein is CASSLRPSGYEQYF.

The V and J genes are TRBV5-1 and TRBJ1-3; the D is unclear. Germline CDR1 SGHRS, CDR2 YFSETQ. The germline V and J ends were trimmed by 3 bases and 1 base, with 11 bases remaining between them. The CDR3 loop spans 15 amino acids. CDR3 in amino acids: CASSSGEGSGNTIYF. DNA of the CDR3: TGCGCCAGCAGCTCCGGAGAGGGATCTGGAAACACCATATATTTT.

This clone was found many times. The chain employs TRBV7-9 and TRBJ1-1, with no clear D. The CDR3 totals 12 residues. Germline CDR1 is SEHNR and CDR2 is FQNEAQ (reference sequence). Trimming took 3 bases from V and 2 from J, leaving 4 bases between them. For the CDR3, the DNA is TGTGCCAGCAGCTTTCACAACACTGAAGCTTTCTTT. It encodes CASSFHNTEAFF.

The chain recombines TRBV5-2 with TRBJ2-1; no check of the table's D call, TRBD2, against the DNA was made. TRBV5-2 is tagged as a pseudogene. The CDR3 contains 16 residues. In DNA form, the CDR3 reads TGTGCCAGCATCTCGAGGACTAGCGGGACATACAATGAGCAGTTCTTC. Protein: CASISRTSGTYNEQFF.

This clone was observed a few times. The CDR3 does not end in the conserved phenylalanine or tryptophan, so this is likely a read error. V gene TRBV28 combines with J gene TRBJ2-5; TRBD1 agrees at 7 bases. CDR1 and CDR2 from the germline V gene are MDHEN and SYDVKM. The CDR3 is made up of 15 amino acids. Here the CDR3 reads CASTSRGHGQDTQYL. The CDR3 DNA sequence: TGTGCCAGCACCTCAAGGGGGCATGGGCAAGATACCCAGTACCTC.

By sample fraction, this clone is medium-sized. V gene TRBV6-1 combines with J gene TRBJ1-1; D remains ambiguous. Germline lookup yields CDR1 MNHNS and CDR2 SASEGT. The CDR3 has 13 residues. Trimming took off 7 bases at V and 1 base at J, with 10 bases between the two ends. The CDR3 is CASNSRGNTEAFF. The CDR3 nucleotides read TGTGCCAGCAACAGTCGGGGGAACACTGAAGCTTTCTTT.

The chain recombines TRBV19 with TRBJ2-7, with TRBD2 identical over 8 bases. The J segment lost 5 bases and the V segment lost 7 bases, leaving 10 bases of the junction unmatched. The V gene's germline CDR1 is LNHDA and CDR2 SQIVND (reference sequence). The CDR3 consists of 14 residues. CDR3 sequence: CASTTGRASNEQYF. In DNA, the CDR3 is TGTGCCAGTACAACCGGGAGGGCGTCCAACGAGCAGTACTTC.

The CDR3 here is CASSSVGVTSYEQYF. In DNA form, the CDR3 reads TGTGCCAGCAGCTCTGTGGGCGTAACCTCCTACGAGCAGTACTTC. The chain carries TRBV6-1 and TRBJ2-7; no clear D. CDR3 length equals 15 residues. The ends were cut back, 6 bases at V and 0 bases at J, with 15 bases in the middle. Looked up from germline, CDR1 is MNHNS and CDR2 is SASEGT.

In its sample, this clone was seen once. A junction boundary mismatches the germline segment, possibly from a read error. The J gene is TRBJ1-2, the V gene TRBV24-1; D remains ambiguous. The CDR3 runs 13 residues. Germline V CDR1 and CDR2: KGHDR, SFDVKD. The CDR3 bases are TGTGCCACCAGGCCGTCGGCGGACTATGGCTCCACCTTC. Translating it yields CATRPSADYGSTF.

This clone came up a few times. The junction departs from germline at one end; a sequencing error may be responsible. The rearrangement uses TRBV12-5 and TRBJ2-2; perhaps D is TRBD1 or TRBD2 (5 bases each). CDR3 length: 16 amino acids. Germline values: CDR1 LGHNT, CDR2 FRNRAP. In DNA, the CDR3 is TGTGCTAGTGTCCGGTCTCCGGGGTTGGGGACCGTGGAGCTGTTTTTT. Residues: CASVRSPGLGTVELFF.

A word on this clone: Sequence at one end of the junction differs from germline and may be a read error. The chain employs TRBV12-3 or TRBV12-4 and TRBJ2-1, with 8 bases fitting TRBD2. This CDR3 region has 14 residues. The CDR3 is CASILFSGGNEQFF. The CDR3 DNA reads as TGTGCCAGCATTTTATTTTCGGGAGGGAATGAGCAGTTCTTC.

The V call is TRBV11-2, the J call TRBJ2-3, with TRBD2 matching over 14 bases. V lost 5 bases and J lost 6; bases outside the gene matches: 13. CDR1 and CDR2 (germline): SGHAT, FQNNGV. CDR3 length: 18 residues. This chain's CDR3 is CASSRSTGLAGVSDTQYF. In nucleotides, the CDR3 is TGTGCCAGCAGCCGAAGTACGGGACTAGCGGGGGTATCGGATACGCAGTATTTT.

By its share, this clone is medium-sized. This chain connects TRBV6-1 to TRBJ1-1, with 7 positions matching TRBD1. V shed 7 bases, J shed 5 bases, and the junction held 10 bases outside the gene matches. This CDR3 has 14 amino acids. Germline CDR1 is MNHNS and CDR2 is SASEGT. The CDR3 protein is CASTKTGLKTEAFF. DNA of the CDR3: TGTGCCAGCACCAAGACAGGGCTAAAGACTGAAGCTTTCTTT.

This clone was recorded many times. V usage is TRBV12-3 or TRBV12-4 and J usage is TRBJ2-1, with 8 bases identical to TRBD2. This CDR3 comprises 15 residues. Losses at the gene ends were 5 bases for V and 2 bases for J; bases not matched to a gene: 5. The CDR3 loop is CASSGSGSAYNEQFF. In DNA form, the CDR3 reads TGTGCCAGCAGTGGGAGCGGGAGTGCCTACAATGAGCAGTTCTTC.

In this sample, this clone turned up many times. The chain employs TRBV4-3 and TRBJ2-2; 7 nucleotides align to TRBD2. This CDR3 is 15 amino acids long. The germline CDR1 and CDR2 sequences are LGHNA and YSLEER. The junction had 6 bases not matched to a gene; V was cut back by 4 bases and J by 4 bases. CDR3 in amino acids: CASSRDPSGTGELFF. The CDR3 nucleotides read TGCGCCAGCAGCCGCGACCCTAGCGGCACCGGGGAGCTGTTTTTT.

The CDR3 DNA is TGTGCCAGCAGTCACCGGGACAGGGACAATCAGCCCCAGCATTTT. This translates into CASSHRDRDNQPQHF. J is TRBJ1-5 and V is TRBV12-3 or TRBV12-4; 9 bases are shared with TRBD1. V shed 5 bases, J shed 3 bases, and the junction held 5 bases outside the gene matches. The CDR3 covers 15 residues.

This clone was picked up a small number of times. The V gene is TRBV12-5, the J gene TRBJ2-7, with D tentatively TRBD1 (6 bases). V dropped 1 base and J dropped 4 bases, with 14 bases sitting between them. The germline gives CDR1 LGHNT, CDR2 FRNRAP. The CDR3 length is 15 residues. The CDR3: CASGLGPGQGYEQYF. The CDR3 DNA reads as TGTGCTAGTGGTTTGGGCCCGGGACAAGGTTACGAGCAGTACTTC.

This clone is categorized as medium-sized. The V and J genes are TRBV6-5 and TRBJ1-1; D perhaps matches TRBD1 (5 bases). CDR1 MNHEY and CDR2 SVGAGI come from the germline V gene. V was pared by 0 bases and J by 4 bases, with 15 bases between. This CDR3 is built from 16 residues. In nucleotides, the CDR3 is TGTGCCAGCAGTTACTCGTTGCAGGGCGGTGTCACTGAAGCTTTCTTT. As protein: CASSYSLQGGVTEAFF.

This clone was recorded at least ten times. CDR3 nucleotides: TGTGCCACCAGGGGACAGACGAACACTGAAGCTTTCTTT. Its protein product is CATRGQTNTEAFF. This rearrangement joins TRBV24-1 to TRBJ1-1, with TRBD1 matching 7 bases. The CDR3 sequence is 13 residues long. The V and J ends lost 7 bases and 1 base, in that order; junction bases with no gene match: 2. Germline CDR1 reads KGHDR; CDR2 reads SFDVKD.

This clone was seen repeatedly, ten times or more. The rearrangement joins TRBV20-1 to TRBJ2-1; maybe TRBD2 (6 bases). Deletions cut 3 bases from V and 6 bases from J, with 9 bases between. The germline CDR1 and CDR2 sequences are DFQATT and SNEGSKA (reference sequence). The CDR3 sequence is 12 residues long. In DNA, the CDR3 is TGCAGTGCTAGTCAACTAGCCAATGAGCAGTTCTTC. It is translated as CSASQLANEQFF.

This clone was observed a few times. This rearrangement joins TRBV5-4 to TRBJ2-1; TRBD2 matches 10 bases. Germline lookup yields CDR1 SGHNT and CDR2 YYREEE (reference sequence). The J segment lost 8 bases and the V segment lost 2 bases, leaving 7 bases of the junction unmatched. The CDR3 runs 15 residues. The CDR3 DNA sequence: TGTGCCAGCAGCTTCAGCGGGGGGGGCAAGGATGAGCAGTTCTTC. It translates to CASSFSGGGKDEQFF.

This clone was counted many times. Distinct nucleotide sequences in the sample also encode this CDR3. The gene calls are TRBV29-1 and TRBJ2-1, with 12 bases lining up with TRBD2. Germline V gene data show CDR1 as SQVTM and CDR2 as ANQGSEA. CDR3 length: 16 residues. With V trimmed by 1 base and J by 10 bases, 11 bases remained unmatched. The CDR3 region has the DNA TGCAGCGTTGAAGGGGGGCTAGCGGGAGGGCCCAACGAGCAGTTCTTC. Protein: CSVEGGLAGGPNEQFF.

The DNA of the CDR3 is TGTGCCAGCAGTTTCGCACTCACAGGGTCTACGCAGTATTTT. Translating gives CASSFALTGSTQYF. The chain recombines TRBV12-3 or TRBV12-4 with TRBJ2-3, with a possible D match to TRBD1 (6 bases). The CDR3 is 14 residues long. The V gene lost 3 bases and the J gene lost 8 bases, with 15 bases spanning the gap.

This clone qualifies as medium-sized. The rearrangement joins TRBV6-5 to TRBJ1-5; TRBD1 agrees at 7 bases. CDR1 is MNHEY, CDR2 SVGAGI, per germline. With 2 bases clipped from V and 2 bases from J, the junction kept 0 bases outside the gene matches. This CDR3 has 14 residues. Here the CDR3 DNA reads TGTGCCAGCAGTTACGGACAGGGCAATCAGCCCCAGCATTTT. Residues: CASSYGQGNQPQHF.

In this sample, this clone turned up once. A read error may be the cause here, since a much bigger clone is one base away. The CDR3 sequence: CASSVGRLAGSYEQYF. Here the CDR3 DNA reads TGTGCCAGCAGCGTGGGGCGTCTAGCGGGATCCTACGAGCAGTACTTC. The chain joins TRBV5-4 to TRBJ2-7, with 9 positions matching TRBD2. In germline, CDR1 is SGHNT, CDR2 YYREEE (reference sequence). The CDR3 extends over 16 amino acids. J was trimmed by 1 base and V by 4 bases; bases with no gene match: 9.

This clone was counted only a few times. With a much larger clone just one base away, this may be a read error. This sequence joins TRBV5-1 and TRBJ2-5; D not certain. With 3 bases removed from V and 5 bases from J, the gap between germline ends came to 14 bases. This CDR3 is 14 amino acids long. CDR1 SGHRS and CDR2 YFSETQ come from the germline V gene. The CDR3 sequence is CASSSPRVTETQYF. DNA for the CDR3: TGCGCCAGCAGCTCCCCCCGGGTAACTGAGACCCAGTACTTC.

V is TRBV12-3 or TRBV12-4 and J is TRBJ2-2; D may match TRBD1 or TRBD2 (5 bases each). With 4 bases removed from V and 7 bases from J, the gap between germline ends came to 25 bases. The CDR3 spans 18 residues. The CDR3 here is CASSWGILVGEGSGELFF. CDR3 sequence (DNA): TGTGCCAGCAGTTGGGGGATACTAGTTGGCGAGGGGAGCGGGGAGCTGTTTTTT.

This clone was recorded at least ten times. The chain joins TRBV28 to TRBJ2-5; D is unresolved. Germline-derived CDR1 and CDR2 are MDHEN and SYDVKM. V gave up 5 bases and J gave up 2 bases, with 12 bases separating them. This CDR3 region has 14 residues. CDR3 coding DNA: TGTGCCAGCAGTATTCCGGGTCCACAAGAGACCCAGTACTTC. This gives the protein CASSIPGPQETQYF.